This TCR beta chain was identified in a study of shared clonotypes between healthy human individuals. Cells designated naive CD8 were CD45RO-negative and were positively selected for CCR7, with terminally differentiated effector memory CD45RA+ cells excluded. CDR3 length equals 15 residues. V dropped 1 base and J dropped 0 bases, with 8 bases sitting between them. The germline CDR1 and CDR2 sequences are SGHTS and YDEGEE. Sequenced by immunoSEQ multiplex PCR; TCRdb stores in-frame clones only, minus some. The profile covers roughly 2,000,000 clones, with about 94% appearing a single time and 1% to 1.5% taken by the ten largest.

This clonotype was obtained from a man aged 18-30 years in good health. Sequences were obtained from naive CD8+ T cells sorted from blood. The chain employs TRBV5-8 and TRBJ1-5; D may be TRBD1 (5 bases). In DNA, the CDR3 is TGTGCCAGCAGCTTGTACAGGTCTAGCAATCAGCCCCAGCATTTT. Protein: CASSLYRSSNQPQHF.